There are a few counts of the clone carrying this TCR beta chain. What it binds is unknown. Each sample had two DNA replicates, roughly 0.5 ug blood or about 1.4 ug tissue. This table comes from immunoSEQ multiplex PCR, and its TCRdb copy is limited to in-frame clones, with some not included. Among some 20,000 clones listed, about four fifths were seen once. This sample stems from a study of early stage breast cancer tumors. Study-wide background: Of 15 to 20 invasive breast tumors, 11 to 12 were hormone receptor-positive, HER2-negative.

Study outcomes and limitations: Most shared enriched TCRB sequences were commonly generated ones. Unsorted bulk genomic DNA sequencing lacked pairing and functional marker data.

The sequence came from a person in their 70s with breast cancer. What was sequenced was blood.

The chain's CDR3 is CASSETGVYTEAFF. CDR3 DNA sequence: TGCGCCAGCAGCGAGACAGGGGTCTACACTGAAGCTTTCTTT. The chain combines TRBV5-1 with TRBJ1-1; 8 nucleotides align to TRBD1. Germline V lookup: CDR1 SGHRS, CDR2 YFSETQ. With 4 bases clipped from V and 3 bases from J, the junction kept 5 bases outside the gene matches. The CDR3 consists of 14 residues.